The 15 T cell receptor beta chains below all came from one sample that was sequenced in a study of shared clonotypes between healthy human individuals. Produced via immunoSEQ multiplex PCR; TCRdb's table is partial and in-frame only. The repertoire holds some 2.4 million clones, with 80% to 95% as singletons. Sequencing input: naive CD4+ T cells from PBMCs. Subset in this sample: CD45RA+ positively selected. The receptors here all came from a man aged 18 to 30 in good health. Some clones in this sample may be carry-over from other donors' samples.

This clone was recorded a few times. V and J are TRBV4-3 and TRBJ1-1; 7 nucleotides agree with TRBD1. J gave up 3 bases and V 3 bases, and 4 bases lay outside the gene matches. The germline CDR1 and CDR2 sequences are LGHNA and YSLEER. The CDR3 length is 14 residues. CDR3 sequence (DNA): TGCGCCAGCAGCCAGACAGGGTGGTACACTGAAGCTTTCTTT. As protein: CASSQTGWYTEAFF.

In the case of this clone: Other DNA sequences from this sample encode an identical CDR3 as well. This chain uses TRBV7-2 with TRBJ2-7, with TRBD2 as a possible D gene (7 bases). The CDR3 is 15 residues long. V lost 5 bases and J lost 0, with 14 bases in between. From germline, CDR1 is SGHTA and CDR2 FQGNSA. DNA of the CDR3: TGTGCCAGCAGCCCAGGGGCTAGCGGCTCCTACGAGCAGTACTTC. As protein: CASSPGASGSYEQYF. The whole variable domain, filled in from reference TRBV7-2 and TRBJ2-7, reads GAGVSQSPSNKVTEKGKDVELRCDPISGHTALYWYRQSLGQGLEFLIYFQGNSAPDKSGLPSDRFSAERTGGSVSTLTIQRTQQEDSAVYLCASSPGASGSYEQYFGPGTRLTVT.

This clone was counted a single time. The chain employs TRBV4-2 and TRBJ1-5, with a possible D match to TRBD1 (6 bases). Per germline, CDR1 LGHNA and CDR2 YNFKEQ. The CDR3 runs 19 residues. V lost 0 bases and J lost 0, with 18 bases in between. The CDR3 region has the DNA TGTGCCAGCAGCCAAGATGTGGTCGGGCAGGGACATAGCAATCAGCCCCAGCATTTT. Residues: CASSQDVVGQGHSNQPQHF.

This clone appeared a single time. In the same sample, other DNA sequences code for this CDR3. This chain uses TRBV5-1 with TRBJ1-5; a possible D gene is TRBD1 (5 bases). CDR1 and CDR2 from the germline V gene are SGHRS and YFSETQ. V gave up 3 bases and J gave up 3 bases, with 10 bases separating them. The CDR3 sequence is 14 residues long. In DNA, the CDR3 is TGCGCCAGCAGCTCCGGGACGGTCAATCAGCCCCAGCATTTT. Protein: CASSSGTVNQPQHF. Using reference TRBV5-1 and TRBJ1-5 for the parts outside the CDR3, the full variable domain is KAGVTQTPRYLIKTRGQQVTLSCSPISGHRSVSWYQQTPGQGLQFLFEYFSETQRNKGNFPGRFSGRQFSNSRSEMNVSTLELGDSALYLCASSSGTVNQPQHFGDGTRLSIL.

This chain joins TRBV7-6 and TRBJ2-7; 10 bases fit TRBD2. The CDR3 runs to 13 residues. V was clipped by 8 bases and J by 2 bases; unmatched bases: 3. Germline CDR1 reads SGHVS; CDR2 reads FNYEAQ. The CDR3 spells CASGSGRAYEQYF. The DNA of the CDR3 is TGTGCCAGCGGCAGCGGGAGGGCCTACGAGCAGTACTTC.

The CDR3 DNA reads TGTGCCAGCAGGCCAGCCCTAGTGACAGATACGCAGTATTTT. It translates to CASRPALVTDTQYF. The V gene is TRBV11-2, the J gene TRBJ2-3; D is unclear. Per germline, CDR1 SGHAT and CDR2 FQNNGV. Trimming took off 6 bases at V and 3 bases at J, with 13 bases between the two ends. There are 14 residues in the CDR3.

Concerning this clone itself: Other DNA sequences within the sample encode an identical CDR3. This chain links TRBV6-5 with TRBJ2-1, with TRBD2 matching 10 bases. Germline V CDR1 and CDR2: MNHEY, SVGAGI. The junction had 8 bases not matched to a gene; V was cut back by 3 bases and J by 6 bases. The CDR3 is made up of 16 amino acids. This CDR3 is CASSYSSGRASNEQFF. The DNA for the CDR3 is TGTGCCAGCAGTTATTCAAGCGGGAGGGCCAGCAATGAGCAGTTCTTC.

The chain joins TRBV7-9 to TRBJ1-1, with TRBD1 matching 8 bases. Germline CDR1 reads SEHNR; CDR2 reads FQNEAQ (reference sequence). The junction had 10 bases not matched to a gene; V was cut back by 3 bases and J by 1 base. The CDR3 loop spans 17 amino acids. The CDR3 region is CASSFAAGRGQNTEAFF. The CDR3 nucleotides read TGTGCCAGCAGCTTCGCGGCAGGCAGGGGGCAGAACACTGAAGCTTTCTTT. Together with reference TRBV7-9 and TRBJ1-1, the CDR3 gives the full variable domain: DTGVSQNPRHKITKRGQNVTFRCDPISEHNRLYWYRQTLGQGPEFLTYFQNEAQLEKSRLLSDRFSAERPKGSFSTLEIQRTEQGDSAMYLCASSFAAGRGQNTEAFFGQGTRLTVV.

The chain employs TRBV10-3 and TRBJ2-1, with 10 nucleotides matching TRBD2. Trimming cost V 0 bases and J 9 bases; bases outside gene matches: 5. This CDR3 is built from 15 residues. Germline CDR1 ENHRY, CDR2 SYGVKD. CDR3 sequence reads: CAISESGAGGGEQFF. The CDR3 nucleotides read TGTGCCATCAGTGAGTCGGGAGCGGGAGGGGGTGAGCAGTTCTTC.

This rearrangement joins TRBV7-8 to TRBJ2-7; 11 bases are a match to TRBD1. Germline-derived CDR1 and CDR2 are SGHVS and FQNEAQ. The CDR3 runs to 20 residues. V lost 7 bases and J lost 1; bases outside the gene matches: 21. CDR3: CASTPVVVRGGQGGSYEQYF. The CDR3 DNA sequence: TGTGCCAGCACCCCGGTGGTGGTCAGAGGGGGACAGGGGGGGTCCTACGAGCAGTACTTC.

The DNA of the CDR3 is TGCAGTGCTAGAGGGGCCGAAGGGGAGTTCTTC. This translates into CSARGAEGEFF. This rearrangement joins TRBV20-1 to TRBJ2-1, with D perhaps matching TRBD1 (5 bases). Trimming left V 1 base short and J 14 bases short, with 12 bases between. Germline CDR1 DFQATT, CDR2 SNEGSKA (reference sequence). This CDR3 comprises 11 residues.

The chain is built from TRBV6-4 and TRBJ2-2; 8 bases are a match to TRBD1. The CDR3 extends over 14 amino acids. V trimming: 8 bases; J trimming: 7 bases; junction bases outside the gene matches: 9. Germline values: CDR1 MRHNA, CDR2 SNTAGT. Here the CDR3 DNA reads TGTGCCAGCCGGCCGGACAGGGCAGGCGGGGAGCTGTTTTTT. Protein: CASRPDRAGGELFF.

The rearrangement links TRBV27 to TRBJ1-2, with TRBD1 matching over 12 bases. V shed 5 bases and J 6 bases; nucleotides not matched to a gene: 13. Germline CDR1 and CDR2: MNHEY and SMNVEV (reference sequence). The CDR3 covers 17 residues. The CDR3 here is CASSPGQGAVVWDGYTF. In DNA, the CDR3 is TGTGCCAGCAGTCCGGGACAGGGGGCAGTAGTGTGGGATGGCTACACCTTC.

V and J are TRBV9 and TRBJ1-2, with 7 bases that match TRBD1. The germline V gene encodes CDR1 SGDLS and CDR2 YYNGEE. The CDR3 sequence is 15 residues long. V lost 4 bases to trimming and J lost 3 bases; unmatched junction nucleotides: 9. CDR3 in DNA: TGTGCCAGCAGCTCAAGCCCCACAGGGGACTATGGCTACACCTTC. Translating it yields CASSSSPTGDYGYTF. Variable domain in full (rest from reference TRBV9 and TRBJ1-2): DSGVTQTPKHLITATGQRVTLRCSPRSGDLSVYWYQQSLDQGLQFLIQYYNGEERAKGNILERFSAQQFPDLHSELNLSSLELGDSALYFCASSSSPTGDYGYTFGSGTRLTVV.

The V gene is TRBV7-2, the J gene TRBJ2-6; 9 positions agree with TRBD1. V shed 5 bases and J 0 bases; nucleotides not matched to a gene: 11. This CDR3 region has 19 residues. Germline assignment: CDR1 SGHTA and CDR2 FQGNSA. CDR3 protein: CASSLDPGQGFSGANVLTF. CDR3 sequence (DNA): TGTGCCAGCAGCCTCGACCCGGGACAGGGATTCTCTGGGGCCAACGTCCTGACTTTC. Full variable domain (missing parts from reference TRBV7-2 and TRBJ2-6): GAGVSQSPSNKVTEKGKDVELRCDPISGHTALYWYRQSLGQGLEFLIYFQGNSAPDKSGLPSDRFSAERTGGSVSTLTIQRTQQEDSAVYLCASSLDPGQGFSGANVLTFGAGSRLTVL.